This T cell receptor beta chain was captured in a study of neurological immune-mediated disorders. CDR3 size: 14 residues. Germline V lookup: CDR1 ENHRY, CDR2 SYGVKD. V lost 3 bases and J lost 2, with 10 bases in between. Regarding the study as a whole: The greatest TCR clonal expansion occurred in HTLV-1-associated myelopathy and the least in multiple sclerosis, which fell below healthy controls.

Concerning this clonotype itself: The antigen is undetermined.

The method for making cDNA was 5'RACE, and it used 10-nucleotide random UMIs. TCRdb independently ran MiXCR on the 5' RACE reads; one entry per CDR3 protein. The sample carries under 35,000 distinct CDR3 sequences, under 30% recorded once. This chain joins TRBV10-3 and TRBJ1-1, with TRBD1 as a possible D gene (6 bases). The material sequenced was CD4+ T cells from blood. The TCR was taken from a man aged 50 or older with HTLV-1-associated myelopathy (HAM/TSP). The CDR3 loop is CAISEQQGNTEAFF. The CDR3 DNA reads as TGTGCCATCAGTGAACAACAGGGAAACACTGAAGCTTTCTTT.